The next 9 T cell receptor beta chains were all read from a single sample in a study of Graves' ophthalmopathy and Graves' hyperthyroidism. As the template, RNA transcripts were used to amplify TCR beta CDR3 regions. HTBI-primed RT-PCR formed the first round, and a multiplex PCR formed the second. Using its own MiXCR run on the multiplex PCR reads, TCRdb lists one record per CDR3 protein. The table has 350,000 or so distinct CDR3 sequences, roughly 15% seen once. Sequencing was done on a sample of peripheral blood. The receptors were gathered from an adult man with Graves' ophthalmopathy.

This clonotype was seen only once. The rearrangement uses TRBV28 and TRBJ1-5; possibly TRBD1 for D (5 bases). The germline V gene encodes CDR1 MDHEN and CDR2 SYDVKM. V was clipped by 5 bases and J by 5 bases, with 10 bases between them. The CDR3 runs to 13 residues. This chain's CDR3 is CASSTQGYQPQHF. The CDR3 DNA reads TGTGCCAGCAGTACCCAGGGTTATCAGCCCCAGCATTTT.

This clonotype was seen many times. The chain is built from TRBV2 and TRBJ2-7; 10 bases match TRBD1. Germline values: CDR1 SNHLY, CDR2 FYNNEI. V trimming: 3 bases; J trimming: 1 base; junction bases outside the gene matches: 6. This CDR3 region has 16 residues. The CDR3 DNA reads TGTGCCAGCAGTGAGATAGGACAGGGGGGATCCTACGAGCAGTACTTC. It yields the protein CASSEIGQGGSYEQYF.

This clonotype was seen only a few times. This CDR3 is CASSQAGADEQYF. The DNA of the CDR3 is TGCGCCAGCAGCCAAGCCGGGGCCGACGAGCAGTACTTC. The rearrangement links TRBV4-3 to TRBJ2-7, with D perhaps matching TRBD1 or TRBD2 (5 bases each). The ends were cut back, 1 base at V and 5 bases at J, with 9 bases in the middle. Germline V gene lookup returns CDR1 LGHNA and CDR2 YSLEER. The CDR3 runs 13 residues.

This clonotype came up many times. The chain joins TRBV5-6 to TRBJ1-1; D not certain. The CDR3 is made up of 14 amino acids. V lost 0 bases and J 1 base, leaving 7 bases between the germline ends. Germline-derived CDR1 and CDR2 are SGHDT and YYEEEE. The CDR3 is CASSLGPTNTEAFF. Here the CDR3 DNA reads TGTGCCAGCAGCTTGGGGCCGACGAACACTGAAGCTTTCTTT.

This clonotype was seen at least ten times. This chain connects TRBV5-6 to TRBJ2-7; the match to TRBD1 covers 9 bases. The V segment lost 5 bases and the J segment 4 bases; nucleotides outside the gene matches: 7. Germline CDR1 and CDR2: SGHDT and YYEEEE. The CDR3 spans 14 residues. The CDR3 here is CASSWTGALYEQYF. CDR3 nucleotides: TGTGCCAGCAGTTGGACAGGGGCCCTATACGAGCAGTACTTC. Full variable domain (remainder filled in from reference TRBV5-6 and TRBJ2-7): DAGVTQSPTHLIKTRGQQVTLRCSPKSGHDTVSWYQQALGQGPQFIFQYYEEEERQRGNFPDRFSGHQFPNYSSELNVNALLLGDSALYLCASSWTGALYEQYFGPGTRLTVT.

The V call is TRBV6-5, the J call TRBJ2-2; D gene ambiguous. The CDR3 contains 13 residues. The V end was cut by 3 bases, the J end by 2 bases, with 4 bases between. The germline V gene encodes CDR1 MNHEY and CDR2 SVGAGI. CDR3 nucleotide sequence: TGTGCCAGCAGTTATTTTAACACCGGGGAGCTGTTTTTT. It translates to CASSYFNTGELFF.

This clonotype was observed at least ten times. A junction end diverges from the germline sequence, so it may reflect a read error. The chain is built from TRBV28 and TRBJ1-2, with no clear D. The CDR3 has 14 amino acids. CDR1 and CDR2 from the germline V gene are MDHEN and SYDVKM. The CDR3 spells CANSLEPTLYGYTF. The CDR3, as DNA: TGTGCCAACAGTTTAGAGCCGACTTTATATGGCTACACCTTC.

This chain joins TRBV28 and TRBJ2-5, with D possibly called TRBD1 or TRBD2 (7 bases each). Trimming took 2 bases from V and 5 from J, leaving 15 bases between them. CDR1 MDHEN and CDR2 SYDVKM come from the germline V gene. The CDR3 is made up of 15 amino acids. This chain's CDR3 is CASSLIRGGQETQYF. In DNA form, the CDR3 reads TGTGCCAGCAGTTTAATCAGGGGGGGCCAGGAGACCCAGTACTTC.

This clonotype appeared many times. Here the CDR3 DNA reads TGTGCCACCAGTGGAGGGGGCAGGGAGACCCAGTACTTC. This sequence encodes CATSGGGRETQYF. This chain links TRBV24-1 with TRBJ2-5, with 7 bases fitting TRBD1. Germline CDR1 is KGHDR and CDR2 is SFDVKD. The CDR3 covers 13 residues. V shed 5 bases, J shed 5 bases, and the junction held 4 bases outside the gene matches.